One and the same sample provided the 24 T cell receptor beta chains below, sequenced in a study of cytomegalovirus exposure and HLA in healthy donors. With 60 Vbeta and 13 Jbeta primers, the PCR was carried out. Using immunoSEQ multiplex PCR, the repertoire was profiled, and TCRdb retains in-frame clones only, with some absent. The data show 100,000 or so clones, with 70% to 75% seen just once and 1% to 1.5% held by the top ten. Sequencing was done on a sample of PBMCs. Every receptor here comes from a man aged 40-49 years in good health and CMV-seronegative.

In nucleotides, the CDR3 is TGTGCCAGCAGTTTAGCTATAAGCTCCTACGAGCAGTACTTC. Protein product: CASSLAISSYEQYF. This chain joins TRBV27 and TRBJ2-7, with unresolved D. Looked up from germline, CDR1 is MNHEY and CDR2 is SMNVEV (reference sequence). The germline V and J ends were trimmed by 2 bases and 0 bases, with 8 bases remaining between them. The CDR3 has 14 residues.

Here the CDR3 reads CASSLTRTGLGNTIYF. The CDR3 DNA is TGTGCCAGTAGTCTAACCCGAACAGGGCTCGGAAACACCATATATTTT. The chain combines TRBV19 with TRBJ1-3, with D perhaps TRBD1 (6 bases). V lost 5 bases and J 4 bases, leaving 18 bases between the germline ends. Germline V CDR1 and CDR2: LNHDA, SQIVND (reference sequence). The CDR3 totals 16 residues.

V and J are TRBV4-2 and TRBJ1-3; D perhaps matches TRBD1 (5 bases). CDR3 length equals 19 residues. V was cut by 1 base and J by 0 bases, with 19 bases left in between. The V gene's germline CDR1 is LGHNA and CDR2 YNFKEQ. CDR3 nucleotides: TGTGCCAGCAGCCAAGGTTTCGTAGGGGTCCAAGTCTCTGGAAACACCATATATTTT. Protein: CASSQGFVGVQVSGNTIYF.

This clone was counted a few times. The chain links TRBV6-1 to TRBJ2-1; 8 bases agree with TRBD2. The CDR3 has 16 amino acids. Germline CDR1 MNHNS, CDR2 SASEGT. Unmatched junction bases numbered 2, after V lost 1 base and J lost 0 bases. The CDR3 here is CASSEEAGGSYNEQFF. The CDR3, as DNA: TGTGCCAGCAGTGAAGAGGCGGGGGGCTCCTACAATGAGCAGTTCTTC.

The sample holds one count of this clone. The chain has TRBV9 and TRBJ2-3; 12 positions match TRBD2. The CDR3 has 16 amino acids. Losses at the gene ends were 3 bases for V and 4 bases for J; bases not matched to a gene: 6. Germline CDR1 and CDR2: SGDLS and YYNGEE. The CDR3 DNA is TGTGCCAGCAGCGCCCCGGGACTAGCGGGTCCAGATACGCAGTATTTT. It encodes CASSAPGLAGPDTQYF.

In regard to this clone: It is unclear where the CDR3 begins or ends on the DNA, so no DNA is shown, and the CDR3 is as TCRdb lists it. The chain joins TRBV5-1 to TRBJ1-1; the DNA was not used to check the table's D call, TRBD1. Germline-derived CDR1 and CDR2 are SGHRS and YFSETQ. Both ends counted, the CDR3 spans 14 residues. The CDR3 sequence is CASSVGQGALHSFF.

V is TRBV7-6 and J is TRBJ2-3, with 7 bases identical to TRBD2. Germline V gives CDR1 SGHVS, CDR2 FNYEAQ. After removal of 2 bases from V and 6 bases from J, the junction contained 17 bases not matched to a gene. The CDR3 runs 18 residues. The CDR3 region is CASSLLGRAGAASDTQYF. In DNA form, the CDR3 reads TGTGCCAGCAGCTTATTAGGGAGGGCGGGAGCAGCGTCGGATACGCAGTATTTT.

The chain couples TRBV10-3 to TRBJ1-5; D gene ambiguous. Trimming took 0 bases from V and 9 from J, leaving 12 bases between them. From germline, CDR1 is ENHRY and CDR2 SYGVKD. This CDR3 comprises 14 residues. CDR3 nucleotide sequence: TGTGCCATCAGTGAGTCTTGGGAGGGAGGGCCCCAGCATTTT. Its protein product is CAISESWEGGPQHF.

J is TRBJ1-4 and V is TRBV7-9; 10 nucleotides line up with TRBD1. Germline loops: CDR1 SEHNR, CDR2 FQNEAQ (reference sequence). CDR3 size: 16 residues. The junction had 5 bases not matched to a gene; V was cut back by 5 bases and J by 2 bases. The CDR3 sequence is CASSGRQGATNEKLFF. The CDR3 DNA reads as TGTGCCAGCAGCGGCCGACAGGGGGCGACTAATGAAAAACTGTTTTTT.

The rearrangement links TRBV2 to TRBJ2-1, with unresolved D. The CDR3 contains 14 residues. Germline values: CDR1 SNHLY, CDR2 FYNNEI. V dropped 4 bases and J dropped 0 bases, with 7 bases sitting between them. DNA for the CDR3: TGTGCCAGCAGTGTTGAGGCCTCCTACAATGAGCAGTTCTTC. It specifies CASSVEASYNEQFF.

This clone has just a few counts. This CDR3 reads CASGPGQGLIDTQYF. CDR3 DNA sequence: TGTGCTAGTGGCCCGGGACAGGGGTTGATAGATACGCAGTATTTT. The chain joins TRBV12-5 to TRBJ2-3, with TRBD1 identical over 10 bases. J was trimmed by 5 bases and V by 6 bases; bases with no gene match: 8. The CDR3 has 15 residues. CDR1 LGHNT and CDR2 FRNRAP come from the germline V gene.

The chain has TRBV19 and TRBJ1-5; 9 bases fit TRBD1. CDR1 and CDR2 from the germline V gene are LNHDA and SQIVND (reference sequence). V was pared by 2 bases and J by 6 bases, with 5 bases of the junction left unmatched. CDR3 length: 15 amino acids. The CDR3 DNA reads TGTGCCAGTAGTATAACAGGGGGCGTCTCTCAGCCCCAGCATTTT. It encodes CASSITGGVSQPQHF. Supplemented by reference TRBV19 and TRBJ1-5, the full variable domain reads DGGITQSPKYLFRKEGQNVTLSCEQNLNHDAMYWYRQDPGQGLRLIYYSQIVNDFQKGDIAEGYSVSREKKESFPLTVTSAQKNPTAFYLCASSITGGVSQPQHFGDGTRLSIL.

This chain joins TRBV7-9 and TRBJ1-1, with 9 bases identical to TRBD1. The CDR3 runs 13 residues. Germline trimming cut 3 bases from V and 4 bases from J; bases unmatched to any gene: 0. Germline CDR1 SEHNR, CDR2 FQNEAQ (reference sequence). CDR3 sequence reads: CASSLGQGTEAFF. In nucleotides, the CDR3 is TGTGCCAGCAGCTTGGGACAGGGCACTGAAGCTTTCTTT.

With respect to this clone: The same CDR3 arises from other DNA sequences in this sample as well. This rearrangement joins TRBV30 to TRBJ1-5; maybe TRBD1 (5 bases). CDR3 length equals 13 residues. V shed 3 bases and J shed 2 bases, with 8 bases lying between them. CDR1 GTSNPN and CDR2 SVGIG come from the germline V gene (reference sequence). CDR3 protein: CAWSLQGNQPQHF. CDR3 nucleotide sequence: TGTGCCTGGAGCCTACAGGGCAATCAGCCCCAGCATTTT.

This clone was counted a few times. CDR3 DNA sequence: TGTGCCAGCAGCAGGGACAGGGCAAACAATCAGCCCCAGCATTTT. Its translation is CASSRDRANNQPQHF. The rearrangement links TRBV6-5 to TRBJ1-5; 9 bases are shared with TRBD1. Losses at the gene ends were 6 bases for V and 3 bases for J; bases not matched to a gene: 6. CDR3 length equals 15 residues. Germline loops: CDR1 MNHEY, CDR2 SVGAGI.

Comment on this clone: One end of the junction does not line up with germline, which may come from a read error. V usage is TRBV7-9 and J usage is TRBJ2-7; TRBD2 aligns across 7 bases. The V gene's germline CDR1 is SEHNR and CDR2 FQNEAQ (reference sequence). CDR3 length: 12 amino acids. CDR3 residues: CSSRRREGEQYF. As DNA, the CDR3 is TGTTCCAGCAGACGAAGGGAGGGCGAGCAGTACTTC. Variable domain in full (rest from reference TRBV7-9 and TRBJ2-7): DTGVSQNPRHKITKRGQNVTFRCDPISEHNRLYWYRQTLGQGPEFLTYFQNEAQLEKSRLLSDRFSAERPKGSFSTLEIQRTEQGDSAMYLCSSRRREGEQYFGPGTRLTVT.

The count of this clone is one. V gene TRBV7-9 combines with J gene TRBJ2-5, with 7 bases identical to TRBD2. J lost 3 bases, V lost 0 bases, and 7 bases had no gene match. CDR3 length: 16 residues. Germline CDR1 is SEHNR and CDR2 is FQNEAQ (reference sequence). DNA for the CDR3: TGTGCCAGCAGCTTAGCGAGGAAGCGGGAAGAAGAGACCCAGTACTTC. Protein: CASSLARKREEETQYF.

The CDR3 spells CASRDSPTSVYEQYF. The CDR3, as DNA: TGTGCCAGCAGAGATAGCCCGACTAGCGTTTACGAGCAGTACTTC. The V call is TRBV6-1, the J call TRBJ2-7; 8 bases match TRBD2. Trimming at V came to 6 bases and at J to 4 bases, leaving 11 bases not matched to a gene. Germline-derived CDR1 and CDR2 are MNHNS and SASEGT. The length of the CDR3 is 15 residues.

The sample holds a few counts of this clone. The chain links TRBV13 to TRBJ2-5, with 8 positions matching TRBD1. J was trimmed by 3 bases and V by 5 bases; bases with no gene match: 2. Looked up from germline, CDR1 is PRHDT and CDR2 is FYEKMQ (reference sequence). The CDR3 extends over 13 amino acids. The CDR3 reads CASSLDREETQYF. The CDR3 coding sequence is TGTGCCAGCAGCCTGGACAGGGAAGAGACCCAGTACTTC.

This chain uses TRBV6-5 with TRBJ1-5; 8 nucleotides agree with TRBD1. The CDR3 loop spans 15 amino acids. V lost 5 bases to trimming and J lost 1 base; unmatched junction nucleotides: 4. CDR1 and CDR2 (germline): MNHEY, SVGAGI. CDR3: CASSADRGSNQPQHF. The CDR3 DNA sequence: TGTGCCAGCAGTGCCGACAGGGGAAGCAATCAGCCCCAGCATTTT.

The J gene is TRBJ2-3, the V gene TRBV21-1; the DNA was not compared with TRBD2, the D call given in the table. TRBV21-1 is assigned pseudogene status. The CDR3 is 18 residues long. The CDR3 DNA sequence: TGTGCCAGCAGCAAAGTCCCCTCTAGCGGGAGGTACACAGATACGCAGTATTTT. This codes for CASSKVPSSGRYTDTQYF.

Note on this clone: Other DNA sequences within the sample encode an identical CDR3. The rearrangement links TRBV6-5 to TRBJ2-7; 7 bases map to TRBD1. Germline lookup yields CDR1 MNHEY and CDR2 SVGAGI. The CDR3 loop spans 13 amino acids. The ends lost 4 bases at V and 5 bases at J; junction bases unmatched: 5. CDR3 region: CASSLGGLDEQYF. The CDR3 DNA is TGTGCCAGCAGTTTAGGGGGCTTGGACGAGCAGTACTTC.

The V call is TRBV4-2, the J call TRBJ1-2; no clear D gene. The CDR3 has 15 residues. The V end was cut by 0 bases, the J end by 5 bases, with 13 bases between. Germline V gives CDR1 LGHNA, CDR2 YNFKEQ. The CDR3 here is CASSQESSEQYGYTF. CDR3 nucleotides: TGTGCCAGCAGCCAAGAGTCGTCAGAACAATATGGCTACACCTTC.

The CDR3, as DNA: TGCGCCAGCAGCCAAGAAGCTACTAGCGGGGGGCTCACCGGGGAGCTGTTTTTT. Translated: CASSQEATSGGLTGELFF. This chain joins TRBV4-3 and TRBJ2-2, with TRBD2 identical over 12 bases. The V gene end was trimmed by 0 bases and the J gene end by 4 bases; junction bases not matched to a gene: 6. Germline CDR1 LGHNA, CDR2 YSLEER. This CDR3 has 18 residues.